This entry lists 22 T cell receptor beta chains sequenced from one sample in a study of blood T cells in healthy people across ages. A sample-barcoded 5' primer and a J-beta primer mix were used in a second PCR of roughly 7 to 11 cycles. TCRdb re-derived calls from the 5' RACE reads in MiXCR, one entry per CDR3 protein. Seen here are about 1.8 million distinct CDR3 sequences, about 49% observed once, and the top ten hold less than 2.5%. Source material: blood. These receptors came from a woman between 40 and 50 years old in good health.

This clonotype was recorded only once. V usage is TRBV4-3 and J usage is TRBJ2-3, with D hard to call. In germline, CDR1 is LGHNA, CDR2 YSLEER. This CDR3 comprises 14 residues. The ends were cut back, 0 bases at V and 3 bases at J, with 7 bases in the middle. The CDR3 nucleotides are TGCGCCAGCAGCCAAGATTTTAGAACAGATACGCAGTATTTT. Residues: CASSQDFRTDTQYF.

The chain joins TRBV15 to TRBJ2-3; 9 bases agree with TRBD2. This CDR3 region has 18 residues. V was pared by 3 bases and J by 0 bases, with 10 bases of the junction left unmatched. Germline CDR1 is LNHNV and CDR2 is YYDKDF (reference sequence). Here the CDR3 reads CATSRGLAGVPSTDTQYF. CDR3 DNA sequence: TGTGCCACCAGCAGGGGACTAGCCGGGGTTCCTAGCACAGATACGCAGTATTTT.

The chain employs TRBV29-1 and TRBJ1-1; tentative D call: TRBD1 (5 bases). CDR3 length: 12 amino acids. Trimming shortened V by 3 bases and J by 4 bases, and 9 bases separated the two germline ends. Looked up from germline, CDR1 is SQVTM and CDR2 is ANQGSEA. The CDR3 nucleotides are TGCAGCGTTGAGCAGGGAGTCACTGAAGCTTTCTTT. This codes for CSVEQGVTEAFF.

The genes are TRBV28 and TRBJ1-2; 8 nucleotides agree with TRBD1. CDR3 size: 15 residues. V shed 4 bases and J 2 bases; nucleotides not matched to a gene: 6. Germline CDR1 MDHEN, CDR2 SYDVKM. The CDR3, as DNA: TGTGCCAGCAGTTGGATAGGGGACAGGAACTATGGCTACACCTTC. Encoded protein: CASSWIGDRNYGYTF.

The chain links TRBV29-1 to TRBJ1-2, with TRBD1 matching 7 bases. Per the germline V gene, CDR1 is SQVTM and CDR2 is ANQGSEA. V dropped 3 bases and J dropped 1; count of bases not matched to a gene: 2. This CDR3 region has 13 residues. CDR3 bases: TGCAGCGTTGACGACAGGGTTAACTATGGCTACACCTTC. Its translation is CSVDDRVNYGYTF. Complete variable domain (other parts from reference TRBV29-1 and TRBJ1-2): SAVISQKPSRDICQRGTSLTIQCQVDSQVTMMFWYRQQPGQSLTLIATANQGSEATYESGFVIDKFPISRPNLTFSTLTVSNMSPEDSSIYLCSVDDRVNYGYTFGSGTRLTVV.

The V gene is TRBV3-1, the J gene TRBJ2-1, with 10 bases identical to TRBD2. This CDR3 has 17 amino acids. Germline CDR1 is LGHDT and CDR2 is YNNKEL (reference sequence). V shed 0 bases, J shed 10 bases, and the junction held 12 bases outside the gene matches. The CDR3 DNA reads as TGTGCCAGCAGCCAAGAAGGAACTAGCGGGGACGGCTACGAGCAGTTCTTC. Translating gives CASSQEGTSGDGYEQFF.

In its sample, this clonotype was seen once. The V gene is TRBV6-2 or TRBV6-3, the J gene TRBJ1-5, with 7 bases identical to TRBD1. J was trimmed by 7 bases and V by 8 bases; bases with no gene match: 14. The CDR3 totals 15 residues. Germline assignment: CDR1 MNHEY and CDR2 SVGEGT. The CDR3 bases are TGTGCCAGCGGGGGGACAGTGGAGGTTGGGCAGCCCCAGCATTTT. This sequence encodes CASGGTVEVGQPQHF.

This clonotype was observed a handful of times. CDR3 sequence: CATKSLVGQFF. CDR3 DNA sequence: TGTGCCACCAAGTCACTAGTCGGACAGTTCTTC. This chain connects TRBV2 to TRBJ2-1; a weak D match, TRBD2 (5 bases). V shed 10 bases and J shed 13 bases, with 17 bases lying between them. The CDR3 loop spans 11 amino acids. CDR1 and CDR2 from the germline V gene are SNHLY and FYNNEI.

The table lists this clonotype with a few counts. The CDR3 protein is CSARGLVGADTQYF. CDR3 DNA sequence: TGCAGTGCTAGGGGACTAGTGGGGGCAGATACGCAGTATTTT. The rearrangement joins TRBV20-1 to TRBJ2-3; 8 bases align to TRBD2. CDR3 size: 14 residues. With 3 bases clipped from V and 4 bases from J, the junction kept 6 bases outside the gene matches. Germline values: CDR1 DFQATT, CDR2 SNEGSKA (reference sequence).

The gene calls are TRBV5-1 and TRBJ2-3; 9 nucleotides match TRBD1. The CDR3 runs 17 residues. In germline, CDR1 is SGHRS, CDR2 YFSETQ. V shed 3 bases, J shed 5 bases, and the junction held 13 bases outside the gene matches. The CDR3 coding sequence is TGCGCCAGCAGCTCCTGGGGGACAGGGACGATCGAAGATACGCAGTATTTT. It translates to CASSSWGTGTIEDTQYF.

The J gene is TRBJ1-6, the V gene TRBV3-1; weak D call: TRBD1 (6 bases). This CDR3 is built from 16 residues. V was shortened by 1 base and J by 3 bases, with 10 bases between the two germline ends. Germline loops: CDR1 LGHDT, CDR2 YNNKEL (reference sequence). CDR3 residues: CASSQVLGGYNSPLHF. CDR3 bases: TGTGCCAGCAGCCAAGTATTAGGGGGCTATAATTCACCCCTCCACTTT.

Only a few counts were recorded for this clonotype. The chain carries TRBV19 and TRBJ2-5; D unclear. The germline CDR1 and CDR2 sequences are LNHDA and SQIVND (reference sequence). CDR3 length: 11 residues. V lost 10 bases and J 1 base, leaving 7 bases between the germline ends. CDR3 loop: CATAIQETQYF. The CDR3 DNA reads TGTGCCACCGCGATCCAAGAGACCCAGTACTTC.

This clonotype was found a few times. The V gene is TRBV11-1, the J gene TRBJ2-3; 9 nucleotides match TRBD2. The CDR3 loop spans 16 amino acids. Germline V gene data show CDR1 as SGHAT and CDR2 as FQDESV (reference sequence). V was pared by 6 bases and J by 2 bases, with 9 bases of the junction left unmatched. This CDR3 reads CASSLWLAGNTDTQYF. The DNA for the CDR3 is TGTGCCAGCAGTTTATGGCTAGCGGGGAACACAGATACGCAGTATTTT.

The chain combines TRBV20-1 with TRBJ1-2, with D tentatively TRBD1 (5 bases). CDR1 is DFQATT, CDR2 SNEGSKA, per germline (reference sequence). The CDR3 extends over 14 amino acids. V was cut by 8 bases and J by 0 bases, with 16 bases left in between. As DNA, the CDR3 is TGCAGTCAGGAGGGGAGAGGGACTAACTATGGCTACACCTTC. It translates to CSQEGRGTNYGYTF.

The CDR3 is CASSLARLSDRSQETQYF. For the CDR3, the DNA is TGTGCCAGCAGCTTAGCTCGCCTCTCGGATAGGTCCCAAGAGACCCAGTACTTC. This chain uses TRBV7-6 with TRBJ2-5; no clear D gene. The CDR3 sequence is 18 residues long. The V gene's germline CDR1 is SGHVS and CDR2 FNYEAQ. V lost 0 bases and J 1 base, leaving 18 bases between the germline ends.

This clonotype was seen more than once but under ten times. This chain links TRBV13 with TRBJ2-1; a possible D gene is TRBD2 (6 bases). CDR1 and CDR2 from the germline V gene are PRHDT and FYEKMQ (reference sequence). The germline V and J ends were trimmed by 6 bases and 8 bases, with 14 bases remaining between them. The CDR3 runs 13 residues. CDR3 nucleotides: TGTGCCAGCAGTTTTACCGGGGGTTATGAGCAGTTCTTC. Its translation is CASSFTGGYEQFF.

The chain uses TRBV5-1 and TRBJ2-3, with a weak D call TRBD1 (5 bases). CDR1 and CDR2 from the germline V gene are SGHRS and YFSETQ. The CDR3 has 14 amino acids. Trimming pared 2 bases from V and 3 bases from J, leaving 10 bases between. DNA of the CDR3: TGCGCCAGCAGCTTTCCCCAGGGTACAGATACGCAGTATTTT. This sequence encodes CASSFPQGTDTQYF.

The chain is built from TRBV28 and TRBJ1-5; D unresolved. Germline loops: CDR1 MDHEN, CDR2 SYDVKM. This CDR3 has 14 amino acids. With 7 bases removed from V and 2 bases from J, the gap between germline ends came to 12 bases. The CDR3 spells CASKSASGNQPQHF. The CDR3 DNA follows: TGTGCCAGCAAGTCGGCATCGGGCAATCAGCCCCAGCATTTT. Filled out from reference TRBV28 and TRBJ1-5, the complete variable domain reads DVKVTQSSRYLVKRTGEKVFLECVQDMDHENMFWYRQDPGLGLRLIYFSYDVKMKEKGDIPEGYSVSREKKERFSLILESASTNQTSMYLCASKSASGNQPQHFGDGTRLSIL.

The genes are TRBV27 and TRBJ2-4, with 9 bases aligning to TRBD2. The CDR3 has 16 amino acids. With V trimmed by 6 bases and J by 1 base, 7 bases remained unmatched. Germline V gene sequence: CDR1 MNHEY, CDR2 SMNVEV (reference sequence). CDR3 nucleotide sequence: TGTGCCAGCAGCCAAGCGGGGGGAGGCGCCAAAAACATTCAGTACTTC. Translated, it gives CASSQAGGGAKNIQYF.

This chain uses TRBV4-1 with TRBJ2-3, with 8 bases matching TRBD2. The CDR3 consists of 18 residues. Germline V gene sequence: CDR1 MGHRA, CDR2 YSYEKL. V trimming: 1 base; J trimming: 0 bases; junction bases outside the gene matches: 9. CDR3 sequence: CASSQVPAGGQSTDTQYF. The CDR3 coding sequence is TGCGCCAGCAGCCAAGTTCCTGCGGGGGGACAAAGCACAGATACGCAGTATTTT.

The chain carries TRBV7-9 and TRBJ1-2; D is perhaps TRBD1 (6 bases). The CDR3 sequence is 16 residues long. V was trimmed by 4 bases and J by 6 bases, leaving 21 bases between them. Germline V gives CDR1 SEHNR, CDR2 FQNEAQ (reference sequence). The chain's CDR3 is CASSSTAVGAGHGYTF. The CDR3 DNA reads TGTGCCAGCAGCTCCACCGCCGTGGGGGCGGGTCATGGCTACACCTTC.

There are a few counts of this clonotype. The J gene is TRBJ2-6, the V gene TRBV4-2; D tentatively reads TRBD1 or TRBD2 (5 bases each). The CDR3 runs to 18 residues. In germline, CDR1 is LGHNA, CDR2 YNFKEQ. V was clipped by 4 bases and J by 0 bases, with 16 bases between them. CDR3 amino acids: CASSPRDRQSSGANVLTF. The CDR3 DNA reads TGTGCCAGCAGCCCTCGGGACCGTCAAAGCTCTGGGGCCAACGTCCTGACTTTC.